Sequencing of this T cell receptor beta chain was carried out in a study of chemoradiotherapy in HPV16-positive cancers (dated by TCRdb to between 2021 and 2023). At the level of the whole study: Candidate HPV-specific T-cell clones and common TCR motifs were defined by functional T-cell assays performed on cells from a couple of HPV16-positive patients. TCR repertoires from 86 patients with HPV-related cancers were then used to track the candidate HPV-specific TCRs and motifs. The study set out to ask whether T-cell immunity against the HPV oncoproteins E6 and E7 changes over the course of chemoradiotherapy and whether that immunity affects survival. The paper as a whole reports these results and caveats: Expansion of candidate HPV-specific clones and E7-related TCR motifs was observed in the tumor microenvironment during treatment, whereas no such expansion was observed for non-HPV-specific T cells. Only a couple of HPV16-positive patients were used to derive the functional definition of HPV-specific T cells, and the survival association was reported for HPV16-positive patients. In HPV16-positive patients, expansion of HPV-responsive T cells during chemoradiotherapy was found to be associated with improved recurrence-free survival.

At the junction V is shortened by 1 base and J by 0 bases; bases outside the gene matches: 2. CDR1 MGHRA and CDR2 YSYEKL are derived from the germline V gene. The CDR3 has 15 amino acids, counting the end cysteine and phenylalanine. Only the CDR3 part of the read is kept: 45 bases, read in frame from the first base. On this clone itself: No cognate antigen has been identified for it. The input lacks base qualities; no much larger clone sits a single base away.

Repertoires were sampled repeatedly over the course of chemoradiotherapy, so clonal expansion could be followed in the tumor microenvironment. The library came from the immunoSEQ multiplex PCR assay. Here the immuneACCESS table is served through TCRdb, limited to in-frame sequences with V and J called. Missing clones are a known gap in these copies; in checked studies unresolved V genes cover under half, and the rest lacks a known reason. A total of roughly 14,000 clones appear in this sample, approximately 91% of them only once. The ten largest clones capture roughly 2.6% of the sample. This receptor was obtained from a human donor with HPV-associated anogenital cancer. Recombination joined TRBV4-1 with TRBJ1-2; TRBD1 lines up with 7 middle nucleotides. Sequenced material: blood, taken from a patient who underwent chemoradiotherapy. The DNA sequence is TGCGCCAGCAGCCAAGGGACAGGAGCTAACTATGGCTACACCTTC. Translated, this gives CASSQGTGANYGYTF.